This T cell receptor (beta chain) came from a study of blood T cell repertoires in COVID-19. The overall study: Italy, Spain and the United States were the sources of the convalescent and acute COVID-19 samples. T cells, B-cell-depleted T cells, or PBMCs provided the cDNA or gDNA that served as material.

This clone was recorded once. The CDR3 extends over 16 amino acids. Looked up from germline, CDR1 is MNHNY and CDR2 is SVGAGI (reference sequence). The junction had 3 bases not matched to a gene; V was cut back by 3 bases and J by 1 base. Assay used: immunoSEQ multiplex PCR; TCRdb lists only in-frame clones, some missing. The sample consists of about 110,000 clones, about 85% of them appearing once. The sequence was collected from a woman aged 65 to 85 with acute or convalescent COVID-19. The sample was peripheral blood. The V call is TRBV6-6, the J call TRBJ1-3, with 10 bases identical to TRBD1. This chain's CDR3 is CASSYDRGHSGNTIYF. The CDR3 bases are TGTGCCAGCAGTTATGACAGGGGGCATTCTGGAAACACCATATATTTT.